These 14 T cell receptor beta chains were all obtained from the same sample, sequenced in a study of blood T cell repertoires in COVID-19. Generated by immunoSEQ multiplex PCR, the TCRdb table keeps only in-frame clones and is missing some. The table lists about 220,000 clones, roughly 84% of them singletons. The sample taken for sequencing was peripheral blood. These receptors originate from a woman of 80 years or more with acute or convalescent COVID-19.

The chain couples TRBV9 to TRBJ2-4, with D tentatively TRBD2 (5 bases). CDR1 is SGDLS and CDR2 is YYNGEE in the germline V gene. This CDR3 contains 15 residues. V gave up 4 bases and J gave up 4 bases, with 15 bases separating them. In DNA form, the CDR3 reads TGTGCCAGCAGCCAGCGGAGCGGAGAGAAAAACATTCAGTACTTC. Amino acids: CASSQRSGEKNIQYF.

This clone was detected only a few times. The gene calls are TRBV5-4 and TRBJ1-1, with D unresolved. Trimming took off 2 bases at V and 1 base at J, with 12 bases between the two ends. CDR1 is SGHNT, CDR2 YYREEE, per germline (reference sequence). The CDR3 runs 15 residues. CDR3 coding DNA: TGTGCCAGCAGCTTTTACAGCCCACCGAACACTGAAGCTTTCTTT. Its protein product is CASSFYSPPNTEAFF.

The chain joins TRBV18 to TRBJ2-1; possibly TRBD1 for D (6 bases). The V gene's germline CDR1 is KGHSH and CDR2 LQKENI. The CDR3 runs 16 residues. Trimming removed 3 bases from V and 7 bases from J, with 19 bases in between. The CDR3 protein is CASSPARSVQGNEQFF. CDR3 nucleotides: TGTGCCAGCTCACCGGCAAGGTCAGTCCAGGGGAATGAGCAGTTCTTC.

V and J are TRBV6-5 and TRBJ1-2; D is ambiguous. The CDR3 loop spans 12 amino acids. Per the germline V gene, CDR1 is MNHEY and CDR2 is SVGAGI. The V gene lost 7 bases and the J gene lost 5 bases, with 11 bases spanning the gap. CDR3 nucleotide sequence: TGTGCCAGCAAGCTGGCGGGATATGGCTACACCTTC. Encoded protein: CASKLAGYGYTF.

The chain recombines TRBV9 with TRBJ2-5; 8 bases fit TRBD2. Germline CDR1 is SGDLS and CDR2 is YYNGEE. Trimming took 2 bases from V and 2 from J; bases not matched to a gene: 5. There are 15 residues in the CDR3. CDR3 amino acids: CASSVNSGVQETQYF. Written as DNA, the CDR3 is TGTGCCAGCAGCGTCAATAGCGGGGTACAAGAGACCCAGTACTTC.

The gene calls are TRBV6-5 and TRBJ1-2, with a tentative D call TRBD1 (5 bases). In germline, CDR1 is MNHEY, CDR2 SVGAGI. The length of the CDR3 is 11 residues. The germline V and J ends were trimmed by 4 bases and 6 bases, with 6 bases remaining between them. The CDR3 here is CASSWGDGYTF. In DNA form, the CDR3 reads TGTGCCAGCAGTTGGGGGGATGGCTACACCTTC.

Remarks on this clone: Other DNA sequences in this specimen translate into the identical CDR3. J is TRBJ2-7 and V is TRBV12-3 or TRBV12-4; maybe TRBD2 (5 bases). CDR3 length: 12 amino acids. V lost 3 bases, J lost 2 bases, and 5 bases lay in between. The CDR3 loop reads CASSLGAYEQYF. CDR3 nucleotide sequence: TGTGCCAGCAGTTTGGGAGCCTACGAGCAGTACTTC.

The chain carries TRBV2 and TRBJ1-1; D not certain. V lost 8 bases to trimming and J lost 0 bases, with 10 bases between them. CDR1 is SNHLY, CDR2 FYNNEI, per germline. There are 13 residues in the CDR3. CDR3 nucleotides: TGTGCCAGCGTGGGAGGGTTGAACACTGAAGCTTTCTTT. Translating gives CASVGGLNTEAFF.

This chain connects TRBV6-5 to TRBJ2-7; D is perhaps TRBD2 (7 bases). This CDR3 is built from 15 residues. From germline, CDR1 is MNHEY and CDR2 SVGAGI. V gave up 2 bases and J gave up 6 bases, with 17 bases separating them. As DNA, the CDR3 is TGTGCCAGCAGTTACGAGGGGGGGCGTCGGGGCGAGCAGTACTTC. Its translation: CASSYEGGRRGEQYF.

The CDR3 DNA follows: TGCGCCAGCAGCTACTTTTTCCCGGGACAGGGGGGGAACACTGAAGCTTTCTTT. It is translated as CASSYFFPGQGGNTEAFF. The V call is TRBV5-1, the J call TRBJ1-1; 11 nucleotides agree with TRBD1. Germline CDR1 SGHRS, CDR2 YFSETQ. Losses at the gene ends were 3 bases for V and 1 base for J; bases not matched to a gene: 11. The CDR3 extends over 18 amino acids.

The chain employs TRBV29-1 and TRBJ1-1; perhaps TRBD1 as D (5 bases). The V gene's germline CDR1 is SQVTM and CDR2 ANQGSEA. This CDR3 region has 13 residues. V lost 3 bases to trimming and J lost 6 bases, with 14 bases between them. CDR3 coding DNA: TGCAGCGTTGACAGGGATACGTTGGCTGAAGCTTTCTTT. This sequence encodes CSVDRDTLAEAFF.

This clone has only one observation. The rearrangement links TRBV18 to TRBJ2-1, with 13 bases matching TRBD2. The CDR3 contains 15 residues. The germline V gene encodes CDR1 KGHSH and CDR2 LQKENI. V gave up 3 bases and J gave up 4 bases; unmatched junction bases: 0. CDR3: CASSPGLAGYNEQFF. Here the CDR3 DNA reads TGTGCCAGCTCACCGGGACTAGCGGGGTACAATGAGCAGTTCTTC.

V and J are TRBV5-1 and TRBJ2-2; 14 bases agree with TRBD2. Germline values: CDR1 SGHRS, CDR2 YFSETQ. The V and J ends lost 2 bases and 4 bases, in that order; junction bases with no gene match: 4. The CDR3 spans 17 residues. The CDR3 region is CASSLGTSGGSTGELFF. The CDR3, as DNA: TGCGCCAGCAGCTTAGGGACTAGCGGGGGAAGCACCGGGGAGCTGTTTTTT.

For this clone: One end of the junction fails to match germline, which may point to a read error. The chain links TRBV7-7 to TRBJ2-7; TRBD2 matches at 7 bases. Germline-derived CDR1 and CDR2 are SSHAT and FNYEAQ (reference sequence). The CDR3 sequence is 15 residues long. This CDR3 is CASSPGTREGYEQYF. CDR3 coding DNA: TGTGCTAGCAGCCCAGGGACCAGGGAGGGATACGAGCAGTACTTC. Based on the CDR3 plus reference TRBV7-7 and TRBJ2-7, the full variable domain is GAGVSQSPRYKVTKRGQDVTLRCDPISSHATLYWYQQALGQGPEFLTYFNYEAQPDKSGLPSDRFSAERPEGSISTLTIQRTEQRDSAMYRCASSPGTREGYEQYFGPGTRLTVT.